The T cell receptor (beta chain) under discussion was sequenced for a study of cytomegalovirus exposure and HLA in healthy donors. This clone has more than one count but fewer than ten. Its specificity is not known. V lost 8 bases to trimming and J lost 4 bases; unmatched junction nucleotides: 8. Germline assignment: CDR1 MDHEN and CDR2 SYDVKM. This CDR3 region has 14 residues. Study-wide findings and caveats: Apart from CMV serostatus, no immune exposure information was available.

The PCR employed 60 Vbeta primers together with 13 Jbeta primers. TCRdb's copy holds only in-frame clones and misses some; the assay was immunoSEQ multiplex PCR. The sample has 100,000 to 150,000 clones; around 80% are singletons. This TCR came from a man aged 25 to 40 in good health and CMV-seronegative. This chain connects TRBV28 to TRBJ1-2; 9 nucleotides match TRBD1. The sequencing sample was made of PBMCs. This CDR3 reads CASRGDRVVYGYTF. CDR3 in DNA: TGTGCCAGCCGCGGGGACAGGGTGGTCTATGGCTACACCTTC.